This TCR beta chain was sequenced during a study of siplizumab effects on memory and regulatory T cells. General observations from the study: Naive T cell populations appeared to exhibit greater diversity than memory cells and appeared to be major alloresponse contributors.

Produced via immunoSEQ multiplex PCR; TCRdb's table is partial and in-frame only. The data contain about 50,000 clones, about 94% of them singletons. For this clone: Its antigen remains unidentified.

This receptor was identified in a human donor in good health. The specimen sequenced was CD8+ T cells sorted from blood.

The CDR3 sequence is CASSEDGGYEQYF. The DNA for the CDR3 is TGCGCCAGCAGTGAAGACGGAGGCTACGAGCAGTACTTC. The rearrangement uses TRBV10-2 and TRBJ2-7; tentative D call: TRBD2 (5 bases). Trimming shortened V by 3 bases and J by 3 bases, and 9 bases separated the two germline ends. The CDR3 has 13 residues. Germline V gives CDR1 WSHSY, CDR2 SAAADI.